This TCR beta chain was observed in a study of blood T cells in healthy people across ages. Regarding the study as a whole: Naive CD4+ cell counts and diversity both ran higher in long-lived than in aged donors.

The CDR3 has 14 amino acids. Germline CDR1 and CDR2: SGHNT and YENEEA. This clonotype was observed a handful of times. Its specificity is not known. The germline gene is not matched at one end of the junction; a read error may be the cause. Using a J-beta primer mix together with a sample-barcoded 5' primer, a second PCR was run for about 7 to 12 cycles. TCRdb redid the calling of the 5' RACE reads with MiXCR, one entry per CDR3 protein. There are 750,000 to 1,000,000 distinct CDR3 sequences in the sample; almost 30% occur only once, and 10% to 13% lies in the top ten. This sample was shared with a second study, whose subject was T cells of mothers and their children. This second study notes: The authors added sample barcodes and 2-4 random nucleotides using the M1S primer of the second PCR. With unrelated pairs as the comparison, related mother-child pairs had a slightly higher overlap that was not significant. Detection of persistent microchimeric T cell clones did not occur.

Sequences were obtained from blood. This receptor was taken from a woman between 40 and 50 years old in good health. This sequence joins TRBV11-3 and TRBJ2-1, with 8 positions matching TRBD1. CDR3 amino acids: CASGHGQGTNEQFF. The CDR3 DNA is TGTGCCAGCGGGCACGGACAGGGAACCAATGAGCAGTTTTTC.